This T cell receptor beta chain was found in a study of blood T cell repertoires in COVID-19. The overall study: The study drew acute and convalescent COVID-19 samples from the United States, Italy and Spain.

This clone was detected only once. Germline CDR1 reads MNHEY; CDR2 reads SVGAGI. The CDR3 totals 13 residues. With 2 bases removed from V and 8 bases from J, the gap between germline ends came to 9 bases. Assay used: immunoSEQ multiplex PCR; TCRdb lists only in-frame clones, some missing. The sample contains roughly 79,000 clones, roughly nine tenths of which appear only once. The sequenced sample was peripheral blood. The chain carries TRBV6-5 and TRBJ1-4, with D maybe TRBD1 (5 bases). The receptor was derived from a woman aged 80 or older with active or convalescent COVID-19. The CDR3 DNA follows: TGTGCCAGCAGTTACCGGGGGAGGGAAAAACTGTTTTTT. Its translation is CASSYRGREKLFF.